Listed below are T cell receptor beta chains from one sample, sequenced in a study of cytomegalovirus exposure and HLA in healthy donors. TCRdb's table, derived via immunoSEQ multiplex PCR, lists solely in-frame clones and lacks some. The specimen's table records about 46,000 clones. The sample was PBMCs. The receptors derive from a woman in her thirties or forties in good health and CMV-seronegative. The CDR3 runs from the conserved cysteine through the conserved F or W. A D gene is named only where the DNA matches it firmly.

-	TRBJ2-1	TRBV6-6	12	TGTGCCAGCAGTTACTCGAACAGGTGGGAGTTCTTC	CASSYSNRWEFF
TRBD2	TRBJ2-1	TRBV5-1	17	TGCGCCAGCAGCTTCCGTAGCGGGAGGGCCGAAGACAATGAGCAGTTCTTC	CASSFRSGRAEDNEQFF
TRBD1	TRBJ2-7	TRBV5-1	14	TGCGCCAGCAGCTTAGGACAGGGAAGCTACGAGCAGTACTTC	CASSLGQGSYEQYF
TRBD1	TRBJ1-5	TRBV6-5	14	TGTGCCAGCAGGCTAGACAGGGTCGGACAGCCCCAGCATTTT	CASRLDRVGQPQHF
TRBD1	TRBJ2-3	TRBV6-6	15	TGTGCCAGCAGTGACCGGGACAGGCACACAGATACGCAGTATTTT	CASSDRDRHTDTQYF
-	TRBJ2-3	TRBV10-3	14	TGTGCCATCAGGAAAGAACAGGGAACTTATACGCAGTATTTT	CAIRKEQGTYTQYF
-	TRBJ1-1	TRBV10-3	14	TGTGCCATCAGGGCAGCGGACAGTCCCACTGAAGCTTTCTTT	CAIRAADSPTEAFF
TRBD1	TRBJ2-1	TRBV18	13	TGTGCCAGCTCACCTATCACAGGGGATGAGCAGTTCTTC	CASSPITGDEQFF
TRBD2	TRBJ2-1	TRBV5-1	15	TGCGCCAGCAGCTTCCCTAGCGGGTCCTACAATGAGCAGTTCTTC	CASSFPSGSYNEQFF
TRBD1	TRBJ2-7	TRBV15	14	TGTGCCACCAGCAGCGGACAGGGGACACGGGAGCAGTACTTC	CATSSGQGTREQYF
TRBD2	TRBJ2-7	TRBV12-5	16	TGTGCTAGTGGTTTGGTAATCGCGGGAGGTGTGTACGAGCAGTACTTC	CASGLVIAGGVYEQYF
-	TRBJ2-5	TRBV5-1	13	TGCGCCAGCAGCTTGGGGCAGCAAGAGACCCAGTACTTC	CASSLGQQETQYF
TRBD1	TRBJ1-5	TRBV28	18	TGTGCCAGCATTCCATATTTCCGGGACAGGGGAGGCAATCAGCCCCAGCATTTT	CASIPYFRDRGGNQPQHF
-	TRBJ2-7	TRBV30	11	TGTGCCTGGAGGACAGCCTACGAGCAGTACTTC	CAWRTAYEQYF
TRBD2	TRBJ2-3	TRBV5-1	17	TGCGCCAGCAGCCCGGGTGGGACTAGCGGGAACACAGATACGCAGTATTTT	CASSPGGTSGNTDTQYF
-	TRBJ1-2	TRBV6-6	15	TGTGCCAGCAGTTACAGGCCCGACAGGTTATATGGCTACACCTTC	CASSYRPDRLYGYTF
-	TRBJ2-2	TRBV6-5	16	TGTGCCAGCAGTTACAACCGGGAAAGGTCTACCGGGGAGCTGTTTTTT	CASSYNRERSTGELFF
TRBD1	TRBJ2-1	TRBV14	14	TGTGCCAGCAGCCCCAGGGACAGGGGAAATGAGCAGTTCTTC	CASSPRDRGNEQFF
-	TRBJ1-1	TRBV5-1	14	TGCGCCAGCAGCCCCGAACGCGGGAGCACTGAAGCTTTCTTT	CASSPERGSTEAFF
TRBD1	TRBJ2-7	TRBV11-2	15	TGTACCAGCAGCCACCGACAGGGGGCGCTGAACGAGCAGTACTTC	CTSSHRQGALNEQYF
TRBD2	TRBJ2-1	TRBV15	15	TGTGCCACCAGCAGGGGACTAGCGGAATACAATGAGCAGTTCTTC	CATSRGLAEYNEQFF
TRBD1	TRBJ1-2	TRBV6-5	13	TGTGCCAGCAGATCGCCAGGGGGGATCGGCTACACCTTC	CASRSPGGIGYTF
-	TRBJ2-7	TRBV2	15	TGTGCCAGCAGTGACCTCGGGCAGGGCCCCTACGAGCAGTACTTC	CASSDLGQGPYEQYF
TRBD2	TRBJ2-1	TRBV9	17	TGTGCCAGCAGCGTTACCCGGGGGGCTAGCGGGGACAATGAGCAGTTCTTC	CASSVTRGASGDNEQFF
TRBD1	TRBJ1-5	TRBV2	14	TGTGCCAGCAGGGCTGACAGGGAAGGGCAGCCCCAGCATTTT	CASRADREGQPQHF
TRBD2	TRBJ2-1	TRBV4-3	16	TGCGCCAGCAGCCAAGATAGGAGACTAGCGGTCAATGAGCAGTTCTTC	CASSQDRRLAVNEQFF
-	TRBJ1-4	TRBV4-3	13	TGCGCCAGCAGCCGGGAGTTTAATGAAAAACTGTTTTTT	CASSREFNEKLFF
TRBD2	TRBJ2-3	TRBV7-2	13	TGTGCCAGCAGCCAGGGACTACGGGATACGCAGTATTTT	CASSQGLRDTQYF
-	TRBJ1-5	TRBV19	14	TGTGCCAGTCGCCCAGGGGCCAGCAATCAGCCCCAGCATTTT	CASRPGASNQPQHF
TRBD1	TRBJ1-2	TRBV7-2	14	TGTGCCAGCAGCCAGAGGACAGGGGACTATGGCTACACCTTC	CASSQRTGDYGYTF
TRBD2	TRBJ2-7	TRBV6-1	14	TGTGCCAGCAGTGCCGGGACTAGCGGGTACGAGCAGTACTTC	CASSAGTSGYEQYF
TRBD1	TRBJ2-1	TRBV2	13	TGTGCCATCGGACAGGGGGCGCGAAATGAGCAGTTCTTC	CAIGQGARNEQFF
TRBD1	TRBJ1-1	TRBV5-6	15	TGTGCCAGCAGCCCTCCCAGGGGGAGAGACACTGAAGCTTTCTTT	CASSPPRGRDTEAFF
-	TRBJ2-4	TRBV5-1	12	TGCGCCAGCTCTTCGTCAGGGGGGTCTCAGTACTTC	CASSSSGGSQYF
TRBD1	TRBJ1-3	TRBV29-1	16	TGCAGCGTTGAAGATCAAAGGGACAGGGAACCCAACACCATATATTTT	CSVEDQRDREPNTIYF
-	TRBJ1-2	TRBV25-1	14	TGTGCCAGCAGTGAATATGGGGGAGGGTATGGCTACACCTTC	CASSEYGGGYGYTF
-	TRBJ2-7	TRBV6-1	14	TGTGCCAGCAGTGAAGCGCTTCTAGTATACGAGCAGTACTTC	CASSEALLVYEQYF
-	TRBJ2-1	TRBV5-1	15	TGCGCCAGCAGCCTAAAGGGGTCCGGAGACGTTGAGCAGTTCTTC	CASSLKGSGDVEQFF
TRBD1	TRBJ2-5	TRBV30	14	TGTGCCTGGAGTTCGACAGGGCCAATGAAGACCCAGTACTTC	CAWSSTGPMKTQYF
-	TRBJ1-2	TRBV7-8	12	TGTGCCAGCAGCTTAGATCGCGATGGCTACACCTTC	CASSLDRDGYTF
TRBD2	TRBJ2-1	TRBV4-1	19	TGCGCCAGCAGCCAGACCCTGGGAGCGAGGACTAGGAGGGGCAATGAGCAGTTCTTC	CASSQTLGARTRRGNEQFF
TRBD2	TRBJ2-1	TRBV5-1	16	TGCGCCAGCAGCTACCGACTAGCGGGATCATACAATGAGCAGTTCTTC	CASSYRLAGSYNEQFF
TRBD1	TRBJ1-2	TRBV27	17	TGTGCCAGCAGTTTATCGATGGGGACAGGGGGCTACTATGGCTACACCTTC	CASSLSMGTGGYYGYTF
-	TRBJ1-1	TRBV18	14	TGTGCCAGCCGAATTGGGGAAGGGGACACTGAAGCTTTCTTT	CASRIGEGDTEAFF
-	TRBJ1-2	TRBV19	12	TGTGCCAGTAGTATAGAGGGGCGCGGCTACACCTTC	CASSIEGRGYTF
TRBD1	TRBJ2-7	TRBV5-1	15	TGCGCCAGCAGTGGGGGGACAGGGGAAGCCTACGAGCAGTACTTC	CASSGGTGEAYEQYF
-	TRBJ1-2	TRBV21-1	15	TGTGCCAGCAGCGAACGAGTCGGCGGGGTAGGGGGCTACACCTTC	CASSERVGGVGGYTF
-	TRBJ2-3	TRBV4-2	17	TGTGCCAGCAGCCAAGAGGGGGCAGTTCCTAAACCAGATACGCAGTATTTT	CASSQEGAVPKPDTQYF
-	TRBJ2-3	TRBV9	16	TGTGCCAGCAGCGTAGGAGGGAGAAGGGGCACAGATACGCAGTATTTT	CASSVGGRRGTDTQYF
TRBD1	TRBJ2-3	TRBV28	14	TGTGCCAGCAGTTGGGACAGTAGCACAGATACGCAGTATTTT	CASSWDSSTDTQYF